This T cell receptor beta chain was observed in a study of OX40 agonist ivuxolimab in advanced cancers. About the study: Administration of intravenous ivuxolimab to patients occurred every 2 weeks at 0.01 to 10 mg/kg. A mean age of around 60 years, range about 20 to 79, was recorded, and approximately 80% were male.

The protocol was immunoSEQ multiplex PCR, while the TCRdb copy is restricted to in-frame clones and leaves out a portion. Among 85,000 to 100,000 clones listed, 91% were seen once. This CDR3 comprises 14 residues. Germline V gene lookup returns CDR1 MNHEY and CDR2 SVGAGI. The junction had 4 bases not matched to a gene; V was cut back by 0 bases and J by 6 bases. Material: CD4+ or CD8+ T cells sorted from blood, obtained in a trial of the OX40 agonist ivuxolimab. This chain links TRBV6-5 with TRBJ1-2, with 7 bases identical to TRBD1. The sequence was collected from an adult with an advanced solid tumor such as melanoma, head and neck, liver or kidney cancer. The CDR3 region is CASSYSRQGNGYTF. Here the CDR3 DNA reads TGTGCCAGCAGTTACTCGAGACAGGGCAATGGCTACACCTTC.